These T cell receptor beta chains were read from a single sample in a study of OX40 agonist ivuxolimab in advanced cancers. Sequencing was performed with immunoSEQ multiplex PCR; in TCRdb, only in-frame clones are kept and a portion is missing. The sample holds approximately 24,000 clones; more than 80% are singletons and the top ten take roughly 17%. The material sequenced was CD4+ or CD8+ T cells sorted from blood, taken in a trial of the OX40 agonist ivuxolimab. These receptors came from an adult with an advanced solid tumor such as melanoma, head and neck, liver or kidney cancer. The CDR3 runs from the conserved cysteine through the conserved F or W. D genes are given only for firm matches. Expanded clones get a size class; other rows say once, few or many, or leave the size out.

v_call: TRBV6-6
j_call: TRBJ1-2
clone_size: -
d_call: TRBD1
cdr3_nt: TGTGCCAGCACCGCAACCGGGACAGGGGCCCTTTATGGCTACACCTTC
cdr3_aa: CASTATGTGALYGYTF

v_call: TRBV6-5
j_call: TRBJ1-3
clone_size: -
d_call: -
cdr3_nt: TGTGCCAGCACTGGGTCAGGGATCTCTGGAAACACCATATATTTT
cdr3_aa: CASTGSGISGNTIYF

v_call: TRBV7-2
j_call: TRBJ2-5
clone_size: -
d_call: -
cdr3_nt: TGTGCCAGCAGCTTAGCCGGAGACGAGACCCAGTACTTC
cdr3_aa: CASSLAGDETQYF

v_call: TRBV2
j_call: TRBJ1-2
clone_size: -
d_call: -
cdr3_nt: TGTGCCAGCAGAGACACCACCGGGACCCACGCCGGCTACACCTTC
cdr3_aa: CASRDTTGTHAGYTF

v_call: TRBV7-3
j_call: TRBJ2-7
clone_size: -
d_call: TRBD2
cdr3_nt: TGTGCCAGCAGCCTTAGCGGGGGGGACTCCTACGAGCAGTACTTC
cdr3_aa: CASSLSGGDSYEQYF

v_call: TRBV13
j_call: TRBJ1-2
clone_size: -
d_call: -
cdr3_nt: TGTGCCAGCAGCTTAAAAAACGGGCAGGCCCTGCACACCTTC
cdr3_aa: CASSLKNGQALHTF

v_call: TRBV5-4
j_call: TRBJ1-1
clone_size: -
d_call: -
cdr3_nt: TGTGCCAGCGGTACGTGGGGGTTGAACACTGAAGCTTTCTTT
cdr3_aa: CASGTWGLNTEAFF

v_call: TRBV28
j_call: TRBJ2-4
clone_size: -
d_call: -
cdr3_nt: TGTGCCAGCAGGGATAATGGACAGCCAAACATTCAGTACTTC
cdr3_aa: CASRDNGQPNIQYF

v_call: TRBV6-1
j_call: TRBJ2-7
clone_size: -
d_call: TRBD1
cdr3_nt: TGTGCCAGCAGCACGGGACAGACCTACGAGCAGTACTTC
cdr3_aa: CASSTGQTYEQYF

v_call: TRBV19
j_call: TRBJ1-2
clone_size: -
d_call: TRBD1
cdr3_nt: TGTGCCAGTAGTGCACAGGGGTACTATGGCTACACCTTC
cdr3_aa: CASSAQGYYGYTF

v_call: TRBV27
j_call: TRBJ2-7
clone_size: few
d_call: -
cdr3_nt: TGTGCCAGCAGTCCCATTGCAAGGTATACCTACGAGCAGTACTTC
cdr3_aa: CASSPIARYTYEQYF

v_call: TRBV19
j_call: TRBJ2-1
clone_size: -
d_call: TRBD1
cdr3_nt: TGTGCCAGTACATTCGACAGGGGGCTTACCAATGAGCAGTTCTTC
cdr3_aa: CASTFDRGLTNEQFF

v_call: TRBV18
j_call: TRBJ2-7
clone_size: -
d_call: -
cdr3_nt: TGTGCCAGCTCGGACCGGGTGCGGGAGCAGTACTTC
cdr3_aa: CASSDRVREQYF

v_call: TRBV5-1
j_call: TRBJ2-7
clone_size: -
d_call: -
cdr3_nt: TGCGCCAGCAGCTTGGTAGGGGGTGGATACGAGCAGTACTTC
cdr3_aa: CASSLVGGGYEQYF

v_call: TRBV25-1
j_call: TRBJ2-1
clone_size: -
d_call: TRBD2
cdr3_nt: TGTGCCAGCAGTGAGTTGGGGACTAGCGGTTACAATGAGCAGTTCTTC
cdr3_aa: CASSELGTSGYNEQFF

v_call: TRBV5-4
j_call: TRBJ1-2
clone_size: few
d_call: -
cdr3_nt: TGTGCCAGCAGCGAGACAGAAACCTCCTATGGCTACACCTTC
cdr3_aa: CASSETETSYGYTF

v_call: TRBV2
j_call: TRBJ1-3
clone_size: -
d_call: -
cdr3_nt: TGTGCCAGCAGTTCCAGGGGCTCTGGAAACACCATATATTTT
cdr3_aa: CASSSRGSGNTIYF

v_call: TRBV7-2
j_call: TRBJ2-7
clone_size: -
d_call: -
cdr3_nt: TGTGCCAGCAGCACCACCTACGAGCAGTACTTC
cdr3_aa: CASSTTYEQYF

v_call: TRBV7-3
j_call: TRBJ2-1
clone_size: -
d_call: TRBD2
cdr3_nt: TGTGCCAGCAGCCTTGGGGTAGCGGGAGGGTACAATGAGCAGTTCTTC
cdr3_aa: CASSLGVAGGYNEQFF

v_call: TRBV21-1
j_call: TRBJ2-1
clone_size: -
d_call: -
cdr3_nt: TGTGCCAGCAGCAACCCCGCAAGACTAGCGGGCAGGTACAATGAGCAGTTCTTC
cdr3_aa: CASSNPARLAGRYNEQFF

v_call: TRBV7-3
j_call: TRBJ2-2
clone_size: -
d_call: TRBD2
cdr3_nt: TGTGCCAGCAGCAGCGGGACTACGCCCGGGGAGCTGTTTTTT
cdr3_aa: CASSSGTTPGELFF

v_call: TRBV30
j_call: TRBJ2-7
clone_size: -
d_call: TRBD1
cdr3_nt: TGTGCCTGGACCCCGGGACAGGGGGCAAGGGAGCAGTACTTC
cdr3_aa: CAWTPGQGAREQYF

v_call: TRBV6-1
j_call: TRBJ1-3
clone_size: -
d_call: -
cdr3_nt: TGTGCCAGCAGTGACGGGACTGTCTACTCTGGAAACACCATATATTTT
cdr3_aa: CASSDGTVYSGNTIYF

v_call: TRBV5-1
j_call: TRBJ2-1
clone_size: -
d_call: TRBD2
cdr3_nt: TGCGCCAGCAGCCCGGGGACTAGCGGGGCTGAAGTCCAGTTCTTC
cdr3_aa: CASSPGTSGAEVQFF

v_call: TRBV19
j_call: TRBJ1-2
clone_size: few
d_call: -
cdr3_nt: TGTGCCAGTAGCGGAAACAGGGTAGGCTACACCTTC
cdr3_aa: CASSGNRVGYTF

v_call: TRBV7-6
j_call: TRBJ2-3
clone_size: -
d_call: -
cdr3_nt: TGTGCCAGCAGCTTAGGATCAGCTGGGGGTGATACGCAGTATTTT
cdr3_aa: CASSLGSAGGDTQYF

v_call: TRBV5-4
j_call: TRBJ2-5
clone_size: -
d_call: TRBD1
cdr3_nt: TGTGCCAGCAGCTTGAGGACAGGTGGGCAAGAGACCCAGTACTTC
cdr3_aa: CASSLRTGGQETQYF

v_call: TRBV19
j_call: TRBJ2-4
clone_size: -
d_call: -
cdr3_nt: TGTGCCAGTAAAGAGGGGATGGACATTCAGTACTTC
cdr3_aa: CASKEGMDIQYF

v_call: TRBV5-4
j_call: TRBJ2-7
clone_size: -
d_call: -
cdr3_nt: TGTGCCAGCAGCTCGACTAGTTTCTACGAGCAGTACTTC
cdr3_aa: CASSSTSFYEQYF

v_call: TRBV2
j_call: TRBJ1-4
clone_size: -
d_call: TRBD1
cdr3_nt: TGTGCCAGCAGTGAAGCTCTGGGACAGGGACCAACTAATGAAAAACTGTTTTTT
cdr3_aa: CASSEALGQGPTNEKLFF